This TCR beta chain was profiled in a study of CXCR3-negative and CXCR3-positive naive CD8 T cells. Study conclusions and caveats: Memory cells showed distinct TRBV-TRBJ patterns, while the two naive subsets matched. Relative to CXCR3-negative naive cells, CXCR3-positive naive cells had more hydrophobic TRB CDR3s.

Germline loops: CDR1 ENHRY, CDR2 SYGVKD. The CDR3 has 11 amino acids. 5' RACE that incorporated UMI labels was used to prepare the TRB cDNA libraries. No DNA is given; TCRdb re-called the 5' RACE reads and lists each CDR3 protein once. This table holds around 63,000 distinct CDR3 sequences. As for this clonotype: Its antigen remains unidentified.

The sample comprised naive CXCR3+ CD8+ T cells from blood. Subset: CD45RO-CCR7+CD27+CD95- naive CD8+ T cells expressing CXCR3 (TNR3+). The J gene is TRBJ2-7, the V gene TRBV10-3; TCRdb lists TRBD1, though no DNA is available to test this call. This clonotype was obtained from a human donor in good health. Some clones in this sample may be carry-over from other donors' samples. The CDR3 loop reads CASSNTGEQYF.